The 27 T cell receptor beta chains below come from one sample, sequenced in a study of beta chain features in type 1 diabetes. No antigen has been assigned to these receptors. Findings and limits, study-wide: TCRB CDR3 length was moderately but significantly reduced in all four CD4+ subsets of Type 1 diabetes patients.

Expressed TCRB transcripts got sequenced, as all isolated RNA was reverse transcribed. The repertoire was sequenced with immunoSEQ multiplex PCR; TCRdb's copy has only in-frame clones and lacks some. The table records a few hundred thousand clones, around 10% of them present only once. Material: central memory CD4+ T cells from blood. The receptors were sampled from a man aged 25 to 45 with type 1 diabetes.

The sample holds a few counts of this clone. The V and J genes are TRBV5-5 and TRBJ2-3; 9 bases match TRBD1. The CDR3 totals 15 residues. CDR1 is SGHKS, CDR2 YYEKEE, per germline (reference sequence). The V segment lost 6 bases and the J segment 7 bases; nucleotides outside the gene matches: 12. The CDR3 nucleotides are TGTGCCAGCAACCACCGGGACAGGGAACCCTATACGCAGTATTTT. Its protein is CASNHRDREPYTQYF.

V usage is TRBV18 and J usage is TRBJ1-1, with D tentatively TRBD1 (5 bases). The germline V gene encodes CDR1 KGHSH and CDR2 LQKENI. This CDR3 has 15 residues. The germline V and J ends were trimmed by 1 base and 3 bases, with 12 bases remaining between them. In DNA, the CDR3 is TGTGCCAGCTCACCACAGTTGGGAGGGGACACTGAAGCTTTCTTT. Translating it yields CASSPQLGGDTEAFF. Combining the CDR3 with reference TRBV18 and TRBJ1-1 gives the whole variable domain NAGVMQNPRHLVRRRGQEARLRCSPMKGHSHVYWYRQLPEEGLKFMVYLQKENIIDESGMPKERFSAEFPKEGPSILRIQQVVRGDSAAYFCASSPQLGGDTEAFFGQGTRLTVV.

There are a few counts of this clone. The rearrangement joins TRBV6-5 to TRBJ2-1; D unresolved. Germline V gene data show CDR1 as MNHEY and CDR2 as SVGAGI. Trimming cost V 6 bases and J 2 bases, with 11 bases left between them. The CDR3 length is 14 residues. CDR3 sequence reads: CASRREVTYNEQFF. CDR3 DNA sequence: TGTGCCAGCAGACGAGAAGTTACCTACAATGAGCAGTTCTTC.

The rearrangement joins TRBV5-1 to TRBJ2-7; D possibly corresponds to TRBD1 (5 bases). CDR1 and CDR2 (germline): SGHRS, YFSETQ. Trimming pared 0 bases from V and 1 base from J, leaving 5 bases between. The CDR3 runs 13 residues. The CDR3: CASSLGQSYEQYF. CDR3 nucleotides: TGCGCCAGCAGCTTGGGACAGTCCTACGAGCAGTACTTC. The full variable domain, in which reference TRBV5-1 and TRBJ2-7 provide the parts outside the CDR3, is KAGVTQTPRYLIKTRGQQVTLSCSPISGHRSVSWYQQTPGQGLQFLFEYFSETQRNKGNFPGRFSGRQFSNSRSEMNVSTLELGDSALYLCASSLGQSYEQYFGPGTRLTVT.

There are a few counts of this clone. The junction and the germline gene differ at one end; a read error may be behind it. The chain is built from TRBV7-9 and TRBJ2-7; the D gene is possibly TRBD1 (5 bases). Germline CDR1 reads SEHNR; CDR2 reads FQNEAQ (reference sequence). The CDR3 runs 16 residues. DNA of the CDR3: TGCGCCAGCAGCCAAGCTGCGACAGCCTCGGACTACGAGCAGTACTTC. This gives the protein CASSQAATASDYEQYF.

In regard to this clone: An end of the junction does not agree with germline; a read error may underlie this. This sample includes further DNA sequences coding for the same CDR3. The chain employs TRBV5-6 and TRBJ1-1; tentative D call: TRBD1 (5 bases). The V gene's germline CDR1 is SGHDT and CDR2 YYEEEE. The CDR3 spans 15 residues. The CDR3 bases are TGTGCCAGCGGGGCCCCACTTAACGGGTACACCGAAGCTTTCTTT. It encodes CASGAPLNGYTEAFF.

In this sample, this clone turned up many times. V usage is TRBV2 and J usage is TRBJ1-4, with D possibly TRBD1 on 5 matching bases. V gave up 5 bases and J gave up 7 bases, with 8 bases separating them. There are 12 residues in the CDR3. Germline assignment: CDR1 SNHLY and CDR2 FYNNEI. CDR3 amino acids: CASSNGGEKLFF. CDR3 bases: TGTGCCAGCAGTAACGGGGGTGAAAAACTGTTTTTT.

This clone turned up a few times. The chain carries TRBV7-3 and TRBJ2-7; D possibly corresponds to TRBD1 (5 bases). Germline V gene sequence: CDR1 SGHTA, CDR2 FQGTGA. The CDR3 has 15 amino acids. Trimming took 1 base from V and 2 from J, leaving 12 bases between them. The CDR3 region is CASSLNLQGAYEQYF. CDR3 in DNA: TGTGCCAGCAGCTTAAATCTTCAAGGGGCCTACGAGCAGTACTTC.

The V gene is TRBV6-1, the J gene TRBJ2-1; D tentatively reads TRBD1 or TRBD2 (6 bases each). The CDR3 length is 15 residues. V was cut by 3 bases and J by 3 bases, with 12 bases left in between. Germline CDR1 and CDR2: MNHNS and SASEGT. This CDR3 reads CASSEVGGYYNEQFF. As DNA, the CDR3 is TGTGCCAGCAGTGAGGTAGGGGGGTACTACAATGAGCAGTTCTTC.

The chain carries TRBV5-1 and TRBJ1-2; 11 bases fit TRBD1. This CDR3 region has 17 residues. J was trimmed by 4 bases and V by 5 bases; bases with no gene match: 13. Looked up from germline, CDR1 is SGHRS and CDR2 is YFSETQ. The CDR3 loop is CASRGTVTGTGGYGYTF. CDR3 coding DNA: TGCGCCAGCAGAGGTACCGTAACCGGGACAGGGGGCTATGGCTACACCTTC. Combining the CDR3 with reference TRBV5-1 and TRBJ1-2 gives the whole variable domain KAGVTQTPRYLIKTRGQQVTLSCSPISGHRSVSWYQQTPGQGLQFLFEYFSETQRNKGNFPGRFSGRQFSNSRSEMNVSTLELGDSALYLCASRGTVTGTGGYGYTFGSGTRLTVV.

In this sample, this clone turned up many times. J is TRBJ2-7 and V is TRBV10-3, with 8 bases that match TRBD2. V was clipped by 3 bases and J by 5 bases; unmatched bases: 18. CDR3 length: 18 residues. Looked up from germline, CDR1 is ENHRY and CDR2 is SYGVKD. DNA of the CDR3: TGTGCCATCAGTGAAGCGAAAGTGGGGTTAGCGGGAATCCACGAGCAGTACTTC. Its protein product is CAISEAKVGLAGIHEQYF.

This clone was recorded a few times. Other nucleotide sequences in the sample specify the same CDR3. The rearrangement uses TRBV28 and TRBJ2-7; a possible D gene is TRBD2 (5 bases). The CDR3 is 14 amino acids. Germline V lookup: CDR1 MDHEN, CDR2 SYDVKM. Trimming took 6 bases from V and 0 from J, leaving 12 bases between them. CDR3 in amino acids: CASSSPGSSYEQYF. CDR3 nucleotides: TGTGCCAGCAGCTCACCGGGGAGCTCCTACGAGCAGTACTTC.

This clone was seen a few times. The gene calls are TRBV7-2 and TRBJ2-3; no definite D call. CDR3 size: 13 residues. Germline V lookup: CDR1 SGHTA, CDR2 FQGNSA. V lost 5 bases to trimming and J lost 1 base, with 7 bases between them. The CDR3 loop is CASSTMGTDTQYF. The CDR3 nucleotides read TGTGCCAGCAGCACAATGGGCACAGATACGCAGTATTTT.

The CDR3 DNA is TGTGCCAGCAGCGTAGGGGCTAGCGGGGGTGGTGAGCAGTTCTTC. Translated: CASSVGASGGGEQFF. The chain joins TRBV9 to TRBJ2-1, with 10 positions matching TRBD2. From germline, CDR1 is SGDLS and CDR2 YYNGEE. V was pared by 0 bases and J by 9 bases, with 6 bases of the junction left unmatched. The CDR3 is 15 residues long.

In this sample, this clone turned up many times. This sequence joins TRBV20-1 and TRBJ2-5; no firm D call. The CDR3 totals 11 residues. V lost 4 bases to trimming and J lost 0 bases, with 3 bases between them. Germline CDR1 DFQATT, CDR2 SNEGSKA (reference sequence). The CDR3 protein is CSATHQETQYF. The CDR3 nucleotides read TGCAGTGCTACGCACCAAGAGACCCAGTACTTC.

With regard to this clone: A far larger clone is off by one base, so a read error is likely. The same CDR3 arises from other DNA sequences in this sample as well. The V and J genes are TRBV7-2 and TRBJ2-3; D ambiguous. Germline CDR1 reads SGHTA; CDR2 reads FQGNSA. This CDR3 has 14 amino acids. V was cut by 1 base and J by 0 bases, with 5 bases left in between. CDR3 sequence: CASSLDGSTDTQYF. The CDR3 DNA is TGTGCCAGCAGCTTAGACGGTAGCACAGATACGCAGTATTTT.

This clone was detected a few times. The rearrangement joins TRBV6-1 to TRBJ2-1, with D possibly being TRBD1 (6 bases). V was shortened by 6 bases and J by 4 bases, with 16 bases between the two germline ends. This CDR3 has 15 amino acids. The germline CDR1 and CDR2 sequences are MNHNS and SASEGT. The DNA for the CDR3 is TGTGCCAGCAGGCCCCCGGGACACTTTTACAATGAGCAGTTCTTC. Its protein product is CASRPPGHFYNEQFF.

This clone has just a few counts. The chain recombines TRBV5-1 with TRBJ2-7; no reliable D call. This CDR3 has 12 residues. Trimming pared 0 bases from V and 12 bases from J, leaving 13 bases between. Per germline, CDR1 SGHRS and CDR2 YFSETQ. CDR3 loop: CASSLDTLPPYF. The CDR3, as DNA: TGCGCCAGCAGCTTGGACACCCTACCCCCGTACTTC.

This clone showed up many times. This chain joins TRBV14 and TRBJ2-3, with no clear D. Trimming shortened V by 4 bases and J by 5 bases, and 7 bases separated the two germline ends. The germline V gene encodes CDR1 SGHDN and CDR2 FVKESK. This CDR3 comprises 12 residues. Here the CDR3 DNA reads TGTGCCAGCAGCCGCGCAAAAGATACGCAGTATTTT. Translated: CASSRAKDTQYF. Drawing the rest from reference TRBV14 and TRBJ2-3, the complete variable domain is EAGVTQFPSHSVIEKGQTVTLRCDPISGHDNLYWYRRVMGKEIKFLLHFVKESKQDESGMPNNRFLAERTGGTYSTLKVQPAELEDSGVYFCASSRAKDTQYFGPGTRLTVL.

This clone was seen at least ten times. This chain joins TRBV7-8 and TRBJ1-1, with D unclear. Germline CDR1 SGHVS, CDR2 FQNEAQ. The CDR3 sequence is 14 residues long. Trimming took off 6 bases at V and 8 bases at J, with 19 bases between the two ends. The CDR3 DNA is TGTGCCAGCAGGGGCCGGACTGCACGAACCGAAGCTTTCTTT. Protein: CASRGRTARTEAFF.

A word on this clone: In the same sample, other DNA sequences code for this CDR3. The rearrangement joins TRBV28 to TRBJ1-3; D ambiguous. V lost 1 base to trimming and J lost 0 bases, with 4 bases between them. The germline V gene has CDR1 MDHEN and CDR2 SYDVKM. CDR3 length: 14 residues. This CDR3 reads CASSLYSSGNTIYF. The CDR3 DNA sequence: TGTGCCAGCAGTTTATACAGCTCTGGAAACACCATATATTTT. The full variable domain, rest sourced from reference TRBV28 and TRBJ1-3, is DVKVTQSSRYLVKRTGEKVFLECVQDMDHENMFWYRQDPGLGLRLIYFSYDVKMKEKGDIPEGYSVSREKKERFSLILESASTNQTSMYLCASSLYSSGNTIYFGEGSWLTVV.

This clone showed up many times. Other DNA sequences in the same sample also yield this CDR3. This sequence joins TRBV29-1 and TRBJ2-3; tentative D call: TRBD2 (5 bases). In germline, CDR1 is SQVTM, CDR2 ANQGSEA. The germline V and J ends were trimmed by 3 bases and 3 bases, with 7 bases remaining between them. CDR3 length: 12 residues. As DNA, the CDR3 is TGCAGCGTTGACGGCGGGACAGATACGCAGTATTTT. Translated, it gives CSVDGGTDTQYF.

The chain is built from TRBV29-1 and TRBJ1-1; the match to TRBD1 covers 8 bases. Germline V CDR1 and CDR2: SQVTM, ANQGSEA. The V gene end was trimmed by 2 bases and the J gene end by 4 bases; junction bases not matched to a gene: 6. The CDR3 extends over 14 amino acids. Here the CDR3 DNA reads TGCAGCGTTGAAAGACGACAGGGGCCCACTGAAGCTTTCTTT. It yields the protein CSVERRQGPTEAFF.

This clone has a count of ten or more. V gene TRBV28 combines with J gene TRBJ2-4; perhaps TRBD1 as D (7 bases). Germline assignment: CDR1 MDHEN and CDR2 SYDVKM. The V end lost 5 bases, the J end lost 3 bases, and 17 bases lay between the germline ends. The CDR3 runs 16 residues. CDR3 DNA sequence: TGTGCCAGCAGTCTAGAGACAGGGAGGATCAAAAACATTCAGTACTTC. Residues: CASSLETGRIKNIQYF.

In its sample, this clone was seen a few times. A much larger clone lies a single base off, so this may be a read error. The chain couples TRBV4-2 to TRBJ2-3; TRBD1 matches at 7 bases. The germline V gene encodes CDR1 LGHNA and CDR2 YNFKEQ. This CDR3 has 16 amino acids. The junction had 11 bases not matched to a gene; V was cut back by 4 bases and J by 4 bases. In DNA, the CDR3 is TGTGCCAGCAGCCGCCAACCGGGACAGACTCCAGATACGCAGTATTTT. This encodes CASSRQPGQTPDTQYF.

Many counts were recorded for this clone. CDR3 DNA sequence: TGTGCCAGCAGCAAAGCGGGGAGCCTCTGCTACGAGCAGTACTTC. Translation gives CASSKAGSLCYEQYF. This sequence joins TRBV21-1 and TRBJ2-7; the tabulated D call, TRBD2, remains unverified against the DNA. TRBV21-1 is deemed a pseudogene. The CDR3 consists of 15 residues.

The chain joins TRBV28 to TRBJ2-7; no firm D call. There are 14 residues in the CDR3. Germline V gene sequence: CDR1 MDHEN, CDR2 SYDVKM. V gave up 5 bases and J gave up 3 bases, with 14 bases separating them. CDR3 residues: CASSLPGRFYEQYF. The CDR3 DNA reads as TGTGCCAGCAGTCTCCCCGGACGGTTCTACGAGCAGTACTTC.